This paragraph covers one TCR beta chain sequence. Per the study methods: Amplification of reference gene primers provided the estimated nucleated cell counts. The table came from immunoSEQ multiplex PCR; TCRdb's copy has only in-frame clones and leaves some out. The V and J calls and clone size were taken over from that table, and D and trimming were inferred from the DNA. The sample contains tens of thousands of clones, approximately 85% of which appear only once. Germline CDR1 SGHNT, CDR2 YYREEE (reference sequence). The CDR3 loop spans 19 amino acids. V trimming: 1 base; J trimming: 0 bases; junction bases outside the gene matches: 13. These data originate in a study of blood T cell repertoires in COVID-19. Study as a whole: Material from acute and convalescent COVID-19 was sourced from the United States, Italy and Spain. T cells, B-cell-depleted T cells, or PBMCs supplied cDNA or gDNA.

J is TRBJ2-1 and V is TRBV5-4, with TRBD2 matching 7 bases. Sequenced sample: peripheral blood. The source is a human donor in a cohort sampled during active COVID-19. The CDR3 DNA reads TGTGCCAGCAGCTTGATCCTTACTAGCGATTTAGGCTCCTACAATGAGCAGTTCTTC. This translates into CASSLILTSDLGSYNEQFF.